These 30 T cell receptor beta chains originate from one sample sequenced in a study of blood T cells in healthy people across ages. Using a J-beta primer mix together with a sample-barcoded 5' primer, a second PCR was run for roughly 6 to 11 cycles. TCRdb re-analysed the 5' RACE reads in MiXCR, keeping a single row per CDR3 protein. Of around 1,000,000 distinct CDR3 sequences listed, 20% to 25% are singletons. Another study also made use of these data, one on T cells of mothers and their children.

Sequenced sample: blood. The receptors stem from a girl aged 2-10 years in good health.

The chain combines TRBV6-5 with TRBJ1-1, with TRBD1 matching over 7 bases. CDR3 length equals 14 residues. Germline assignment: CDR1 MNHEY and CDR2 SVGAGI. Trimming took 4 bases from V and 1 from J; bases not matched to a gene: 3. CDR3 region: CASSWGTENTEAFF. CDR3 nucleotides: TGTGCCAGCAGTTGGGGGACAGAGAACACTGAAGCTTTCTTT.

This clonotype was observed a single time. One base away lies a much larger clone, so this may be a sequencing read error. The chain joins TRBV20-1 to TRBJ2-5; D might be TRBD1 (6 bases). The DNA end favors TRBJ2-1, so the J call may be wrong. CDR3 length: 15 residues. Germline V gene data show CDR1 as DFQATT and CDR2 as SNEGSKA (reference sequence). The CDR3 DNA is TGCAGTGCTAGAGATCAGGGGACGCGGTCAAGTGAGCAGTTCTTC. It codes for CSARDQGTRSSEQFF.

The rearrangement uses TRBV3-1 and TRBJ2-3; 11 nucleotides line up with TRBD2. The length of the CDR3 is 19 residues. Germline V gene data show CDR1 as LGHDT and CDR2 as YNNKEL (reference sequence). The ends lost 0 bases at V and 2 bases at J; junction bases unmatched: 10. The DNA for the CDR3 is TGTGCCAGCAGCCAAGAGGGGGTGCTAGCGGGGGGAGACACAGATACGCAGTATTTT. It is translated as CASSQEGVLAGGDTDTQYF.

This clonotype was observed a handful of times. This sequence joins TRBV29-1 and TRBJ2-3, with 9 bases identical to TRBD2. Trimming took 4 bases from V and 6 from J; bases not matched to a gene: 8. Germline V gene sequence: CDR1 SQVTM, CDR2 ANQGSEA. This CDR3 contains 14 residues. CDR3 region: CSVVVAGVVDTQYF. The CDR3 DNA follows: TGCAGCGTTGTGGTAGCGGGAGTGGTGGATACGCAGTATTTT.

In the case of this clonotype: At one boundary the junction diverges from the germline segment, which might be a read error. The chain has TRBV29-1 and TRBJ1-1, with D maybe TRBD1 (5 bases). CDR3 size: 13 residues. Germline V lookup: CDR1 SQVTM, CDR2 ANQGSEA. The CDR3 reads CSVQGRLNTEALF. CDR3 DNA sequence: TGCAGCGTTCAGGGTCGACTGAACACTGAAGCTCTCTTT.

The chain has TRBV20-1 and TRBJ2-1, with 10 bases identical to TRBD2. J was trimmed by 1 base and V by 0 bases; bases with no gene match: 9. The length of the CDR3 is 18 residues. CDR1 and CDR2 from the germline V gene are DFQATT and SNEGSKA (reference sequence). CDR3 nucleotides: TGCAGTGCTAGAGATATGGAGAATAGCGGGGGGTCCTACAATGAGCAGTTCTTC. This gives the protein CSARDMENSGGSYNEQFF.

This clonotype appeared a few times. V gene TRBV29-1 combines with J gene TRBJ2-1, with D hard to call. This CDR3 is built from 13 residues. The germline V gene has CDR1 SQVTM and CDR2 ANQGSEA. V was trimmed by 4 bases and J by 2 bases, leaving 9 bases between them. The chain's CDR3 is CSVVSITYNEQFF. The CDR3 DNA is TGCAGCGTTGTTAGTATCACCTACAATGAGCAGTTCTTC.

This clonotype was seen a few times. The chain links TRBV7-9 to TRBJ1-4; TRBD1 matches 9 bases. The CDR3 spans 15 residues. After removal of 4 bases from V and 6 bases from J, the junction contained 6 bases not matched to a gene. Germline CDR1 is SEHNR and CDR2 is FQNEAQ (reference sequence). As DNA, the CDR3 is TGTGCCAGCAGCTCGGACAGGGGAGAATATGAAAAACTGTTTTTT. It is translated as CASSSDRGEYEKLFF. The full variable domain, in which reference TRBV7-9 and TRBJ1-4 provide the parts outside the CDR3, is DTGVSQNPRHKITKRGQNVTFRCDPISEHNRLYWYRQTLGQGPEFLTYFQNEAQLEKSRLLSDRFSAERPKGSFSTLEIQRTEQGDSAMYLCASSSDRGEYEKLFFGSGTQLSVL.

The table lists this clonotype with many counts. CDR3: CASSPPSFYEQYF. CDR3 DNA sequence: TGTGCCAGCAGCCCCCCTTCCTTCTACGAGCAGTACTTC. The V call is TRBV7-2, the J call TRBJ2-7; D is uncertain. The germline gives CDR1 SGHTA, CDR2 FQGNSA. The length of the CDR3 is 13 residues. Deletions cut 5 bases from V and 3 bases from J, with 11 bases between.

The chain recombines TRBV5-1 with TRBJ1-6, with D hard to call. Trimming took off 4 bases at V and 10 bases at J, with 33 bases between the two ends. The CDR3 is 20 amino acids. CDR1 and CDR2 (germline): SGHRS, YFSETQ. DNA for the CDR3: TGCGCCAGCAGCCTACGACCTCCCGGCGCTTTGGTAGGGAAACAGTCACCCCTCCACTTT. The encoded protein is CASSLRPPGALVGKQSPLHF.

V gene TRBV19 combines with J gene TRBJ2-5; 11 bases fit TRBD1. The germline V gene has CDR1 LNHDA and CDR2 SQIVND (reference sequence). The CDR3 runs 17 residues. V was clipped by 0 bases and J by 0 bases; unmatched bases: 3. This CDR3 reads CASSIDWTGGHQETQYF. CDR3 bases: TGTGCCAGTAGTATAGATTGGACAGGGGGCCACCAAGAGACCCAGTACTTC.

This clonotype was counted between two and nine times. CDR3 protein: CASSQTGQGYTF. The CDR3 coding sequence is TGTGCCAGCAGCCAGACAGGGCAAGGCTACACCTTC. This chain connects TRBV6-2 or TRBV6-3 to TRBJ1-2; 7 bases match TRBD1. The length of the CDR3 is 12 residues. The V gene end was trimmed by 6 bases and the J gene end by 8 bases; junction bases not matched to a gene: 6. Germline V lookup: CDR1 MNHEY, CDR2 SVGEGT.

This clonotype was observed a handful of times. J is TRBJ2-1 and V is TRBV20-1; D not resolved. The J call may be in error: the DNA end matches TRBJ2-7 better. CDR1 is DFQATT and CDR2 is SNEGSKA in the germline V gene (reference sequence). The CDR3 extends over 13 amino acids. CDR3 sequence (DNA): TGCAGTGCTAGAGATTCATTAGGGTACGAGCAGTACTTC. Its protein product is CSARDSLGYEQYF.

The chain has TRBV7-9 and TRBJ2-5; D gene uncertain. CDR1 and CDR2 (germline): SEHNR, FQNEAQ (reference sequence). The CDR3 sequence is 14 residues long. The V end was cut by 4 bases, the J end by 0 bases, with 9 bases between. As DNA, the CDR3 is TGTGCCAGCAGCTCCGTCTGGGACCAAGAGACCCAGTACTTC. Translation gives CASSSVWDQETQYF.

Points on this clonotype: An end of the junction differs from the germline gene, which may be a read error. This sequence joins TRBV5-5 and TRBJ2-5; D is unclear. With the DNA end fitting TRBJ2-7 better, the J assignment may be wrong. The germline CDR1 and CDR2 sequences are SGHKS and YYEKEE (reference sequence). The CDR3 is 14 amino acids. The CDR3 is CTSSRLDEPYEQYF. In DNA, the CDR3 is TGTACCAGCAGCCGATTAGACGAGCCCTACGAGCAGTACTTC.

This clonotype appeared a few times. V gene TRBV6-2 or TRBV6-3 combines with J gene TRBJ2-2; TRBD1 is a possible D gene (6 bases). The CDR3 is made up of 17 amino acids. Germline CDR1 and CDR2: MNHEY and SVGEGT. V dropped 3 bases and J dropped 0 bases, with 14 bases sitting between them. CDR3 sequence (DNA): TGTGCCAGCAGTTATCCCAGCGAGGGGGCGAACACCGGGGAGCTGTTTTTT. It translates to CASSYPSEGANTGELFF.

This clonotype appeared a few times. This chain connects TRBV5-1 to TRBJ1-4; 10 positions match TRBD1. The ends lost 3 bases at V and 7 bases at J; junction bases unmatched: 6. Per germline, CDR1 SGHRS and CDR2 YFSETQ. The CDR3 spans 15 residues. CDR3 in DNA: TGCGCCAGCAGCTCGGGACAGGGGTTGTCTGAAAAACTGTTTTTT. Encoded protein: CASSSGQGLSEKLFF. The complete variable domain, with remaining parts taken from reference TRBV5-1 and TRBJ1-4, reads KAGVTQTPRYLIKTRGQQVTLSCSPISGHRSVSWYQQTPGQGLQFLFEYFSETQRNKGNFPGRFSGRQFSNSRSEMNVSTLELGDSALYLCASSSGQGLSEKLFFGSGTQLSVL.

This chain joins TRBV15 and TRBJ1-2; D not certain. Trimming left V 0 bases short and J 0 bases short, with 14 bases between. The CDR3 runs 17 residues. The germline V gene has CDR1 LNHNV and CDR2 YYDKDF (reference sequence). The CDR3 sequence is CATSRDPPTGANYGYTF. The CDR3 region has the DNA TGTGCCACCAGCAGAGATCCGCCTACGGGAGCTAACTATGGCTACACCTTC.

The chain is built from TRBV27 and TRBJ2-5; TRBD2 matches at 8 bases. Germline CDR1 reads MNHEY; CDR2 reads SMNVEV (reference sequence). After removal of 5 bases from V and 5 bases from J, the junction contained 10 bases not matched to a gene. The CDR3 is 15 amino acids. The CDR3 coding sequence is TGTGCCAGCAGTCCTGGCGGGAGGCCGGGGGAGACCCAGTACTTC. This codes for CASSPGGRPGETQYF.

V and J are TRBV7-2 and TRBJ2-5, with D perhaps TRBD2 (6 bases). The J call may be wrong; the DNA end is better matched by TRBJ2-7. Germline-derived CDR1 and CDR2 are SGHTA and FQGNSA. The CDR3 extends over 12 amino acids. CDR3 sequence (DNA): TGTGCCAGCAGCTTCCCGGAGGGCGAGCAGTACTTC. Encoded protein: CASSFPEGEQYF.

This clonotype was counted between two and nine times. This sequence joins TRBV29-1 and TRBJ1-2; 10 nucleotides match TRBD1. The CDR3 extends over 13 amino acids. Unmatched junction bases numbered 3, after V lost 6 bases and J lost 2 bases. Germline CDR1 and CDR2: SQVTM and ANQGSEA. As DNA, the CDR3 is TGCAGCGTAGGACAGGGGGAGAACTATGGCTACACCTTC. Amino acid sequence: CSVGQGENYGYTF.

This clonotype was seen a few times. CDR3 sequence (DNA): TGTGCCAGCAGCTCTGACGGGACAGCCGGAGAGACCCAGTACTTC. It codes for CASSSDGTAGETQYF. This chain links TRBV5-6 with TRBJ2-5, with 7 bases aligning to TRBD1. J was trimmed by 4 bases and V by 3 bases; bases with no gene match: 9. The CDR3 is made up of 15 amino acids. The germline CDR1 and CDR2 sequences are SGHDT and YYEEEE.

This clonotype occurred a few times. V usage is TRBV12-3 or TRBV12-4 and J usage is TRBJ2-1; no reliable D call. There are 12 residues in the CDR3. V lost 6 bases and J lost 6, with 9 bases in between. The CDR3 DNA reads TGTGCCAGCAGAGCCCAAGTCAATGAGCAGTTCTTC. Translated, it gives CASRAQVNEQFF.

V gene TRBV20-1 combines with J gene TRBJ2-3; 14 nucleotides match TRBD2. This CDR3 is 18 amino acids long. Germline-derived CDR1 and CDR2 are DFQATT and SNEGSKA (reference sequence). With V trimmed by 0 bases and J by 2 bases, 7 bases remained unmatched. The CDR3 DNA reads as TGCAGTGCTAGAGATCTGGGACTAGCGGGGGATTACACAGATACGCAGTATTTT. Amino acids: CSARDLGLAGDYTDTQYF.

V is TRBV28 and J is TRBJ2-7; D not resolved. The germline V gene encodes CDR1 MDHEN and CDR2 SYDVKM. This CDR3 has 13 amino acids. Trimming stripped 2 bases from V and 4 bases from J, with 9 bases between. In nucleotides, the CDR3 is TGTGCCAGCAGTTTACAACGGTCATACGAGCAGTACTTC. Protein sequence: CASSLQRSYEQYF.

This clonotype was observed a few times. J is TRBJ1-4 and V is TRBV29-1; D is unresolved. This CDR3 has 12 residues. The V and J ends lost 5 bases and 0 bases respectively, with 4 bases between them. CDR1 is SQVTM and CDR2 is ANQGSEA in the germline V gene. The CDR3 is CSVISTNEKLFF. The CDR3, as DNA: TGCAGCGTTATTTCAACTAATGAAAAACTGTTTTTT.

The genes are TRBV3-1 and TRBJ1-4, with D possibly being TRBD1 (6 bases). CDR1 is LGHDT and CDR2 is YNNKEL in the germline V gene (reference sequence). V gave up 3 bases and J gave up 4 bases, with 21 bases separating them. The length of the CDR3 is 18 residues. CDR3 region: CASSQDPWDTGYNEKLFF. The CDR3 coding sequence is TGTGCCAGCAGCCAGGACCCTTGGGACACGGGATATAATGAAAAACTGTTTTTT.

The rearrangement joins TRBV25-1 to TRBJ1-1, with TRBD1 identical over 9 bases. The V segment lost 6 bases and the J segment 3 bases; nucleotides outside the gene matches: 8. From germline, CDR1 is MGHDK and CDR2 SYGVNS. This CDR3 has 15 residues. The CDR3 DNA reads TGTGCCAGCAGCCTGGGACAGGGATGGTACACTGAAGCTTTCTTT. Its translation is CASSLGQGWYTEAFF.

Comments on this clonotype: One junction end disagrees with the germline gene, perhaps due to a read error. The V call is TRBV7-2, the J call TRBJ2-1, with 8 bases identical to TRBD2. Germline-derived CDR1 and CDR2 are SGHTA and FQGNSA. The CDR3 covers 16 residues. CDR3 coding DNA: TGTGCCAGCAGCTTAAGGCGGGAGGTCACCTACAATGAGCAGTTTTTC. This gives the protein CASSLRREVTYNEQFF.

The sample holds a few counts of this clonotype. V and J are TRBV4-2 and TRBJ1-4; possibly TRBD1 for D (5 bases). The V gene lost 0 bases and the J gene lost 10 bases, with 9 bases spanning the gap. The CDR3 covers 13 residues. Germline-derived CDR1 and CDR2 are LGHNA and YNFKEQ. The CDR3 loop reads CASSQDSGGKLFF. DNA of the CDR3: TGTGCCAGCAGCCAAGATTCGGGGGGAAAACTGTTTTTT.